This section outlines one TCR beta chain sequence together with its context. The target antigen is unknown. The protocol was immunoSEQ multiplex PCR, while the TCRdb copy is restricted to in-frame clones and leaves out a portion. The sample records tens of thousands of clones, 85% to 90% being singletons. The data belong to a study of T cell responses to AZD1222 COVID-19 vaccine. Germline CDR1 and CDR2: LGHNA and YNFKEQ. V dropped 1 base and J dropped 7; count of bases not matched to a gene: 12. This CDR3 is 16 amino acids long. Findings and limits, study-wide: Close to half of all spike-specific TCRs reportedly target regions of the variants that are unmutated. In a largely white British group with more females than males, clonal diversity was possibly underestimated. Only a handful of AZD1222 recipients tested seropositive at baseline.

The TCR was taken from an adult who received the AZD1222 COVID-19 vaccine. The rearrangement uses TRBV4-2 and TRBJ1-2, with TRBD1 identical over 7 bases. The sequenced sample was peripheral blood, obtained 28 days after the second AZD1222 dose. CDR3 sequence reads: CASSQVGQTGNLGYTF. DNA of the CDR3: TGTGCCAGCAGCCAAGTGGGCCAGACAGGGAACCTTGGCTACACCTTC.